This T cell receptor beta chain was obtained from a study of blood T cell repertoires in COVID-19 (dated by TCRdb to between 2020 and 2021). With regard to the full study: Samples from collaborators originated in the United States, Italy and Spain and spanned both the acute and convalescent phases of COVID-19. HLA class I and class II types, where available, came from metadata supplied by the sample provider rather than from assay-based typing. Nearly every sample came with metadata listing a de-identified subject ID, COVID-19 status, age in years and sex. The repertoires were released in a freely available public database intended as a resource for research on the immune response to SARS-CoV-2. Samples were obtained from the ongoing ImmuneRACE study (first 160 participants) and from 1,254 subjects provided by 6 global collaborators. Deeply sampled blood TCRbeta repertoires from subjects exposed to, actively infected with, or recovered from COVID-19 were included in the dataset. The prospective study material was composed of cDNA or gDNA derived from T cells, B-cell-depleted T cells, or PBMCs. General findings and caveats noted by the study authors: The amount of clinical and demographic metadata varied by source and participant and was provided uncurated.

The immunoSEQ Assay, a bias-controlled multiplex PCR, was used to amplify TCRbeta CDR3 regions from genomic DNA. The authors' analysis ran thus. The number of nucleated cells in each sample was estimated by amplification of reference gene primers within the assay. To quantify the absolute abundance of each unique TCRbeta CDR3 rearrangement, sequence reads were collapsed and filtered. For each sample, productive Simpson clonality was calculated as the square root of Simpson's diversity index across productive rearrangements. The source is immuneACCESS, and TCRdb retained only in-frame sequences with V and J called. Part of the clones is not carried over; for the studies checked, unresolved V genes explain less than half of this, and the remainder is unexplained. Clone size and V and J calls were adopted from that table, with D and trimming inferred from the DNA. The sample includes 25,000 to 35,000 clones, with approximately 80% observed a single time. The top ten clonotypes cover 13% of the sample.

Based on the germline V gene, the CDR1 and CDR2 sequences are SGHRS and YFSETQ. Trimming leaves V shorter by 4 bases and J shorter by 2 bases, with the junction holding 8 bases beyond the gene matches. The CDR3 contains 15 residues, cysteine and phenylalanine counted. Left in the record is the CDR3 DNA by itself, 45 bases read in frame from the first base. As concerns this clone: Its antigen has not been determined. No base quality values were provided; no much bigger clone lies one nucleotide off.

Whole blood was collected in K2EDTA tubes by collaborating institutions according to the institutions' own protocols. Collaborator samples were shipped for TCRbeta analysis as frozen whole blood, isolated PBMCs, or DNA extracted from either sample type. This sequence originates from a human donor in a cohort sampled during active COVID-19. The rearrangement joined TRBV5-1 to TRBJ1-1, and 7 bases in between align with TRBD1. The sequenced sample consisted of peripheral blood. DNA sequence: TGCGCCAGCAGCATCTCCGGGACAGCCAACACTGAAGCTTTCTTT. This is translated as CASSISGTANTEAFF. Extended through the reference TRBV5-1 and TRBJ1-1 proteins, this CDR3 yields the full variable domain: KAGVTQTPRYLIKTRGQQVTLSCSPISGHRSVSWYQQTPGQGLQFLFEYFSETQRNKGNFPGRFSGRQFSNSRSEMNVSTLELGDSALYLCASSISGTANTEAFFGQGTRLTVV.